Shown below are 5 T cell receptor beta chains from a single sample sequenced in a study of blood T cell repertoires in COVID-19. The method was immunoSEQ multiplex PCR; TCRdb's version includes in-frame clones alone and lacks a portion of them. This table holds hundreds of thousands of clones, 85% to 90% found once. Input material: PBMCs or T cells enriched from blood (not recorded which). The source of these receptors is a woman between 45 and 60 years old who had been exposed to COVID-19.

The chain combines TRBV5-1 with TRBJ1-2; D remains ambiguous. The CDR3 totals 16 residues. Germline assignment: CDR1 SGHRS and CDR2 YFSETQ. Trimming pared 0 bases from V and 4 bases from J, leaving 16 bases between. CDR3 amino acids: CASSLEGPGDLYGYTF. The CDR3 DNA follows: TGCGCCAGCAGCTTGGAAGGTCCAGGCGACCTCTATGGCTACACCTTC.

There are a few counts of this clone. The chain is built from TRBV30 and TRBJ2-2; 9 bases fit TRBD2. Germline V gives CDR1 GTSNPN, CDR2 SVGIG (reference sequence). J gave up 6 bases and V 4 bases, and 3 bases lay outside the gene matches. CDR3 length: 13 amino acids. The DNA for the CDR3 is TGTGCCTGGACGGCTAGCGGGGCCGGGGAGCTGTTTTTT. This sequence encodes CAWTASGAGELFF.

The rearrangement uses TRBV6-5 and TRBJ1-2; possibly TRBD1 for D (5 bases). The CDR3 is made up of 14 amino acids. Germline V gene sequence: CDR1 MNHEY, CDR2 SVGAGI. V was clipped by 0 bases and J by 11 bases, with 16 bases between them. The CDR3 protein is CASSYSNGIGGYTF. The CDR3, as DNA: TGTGCCAGCAGTTACTCCAATGGGATTGGGGGGTACACCTTC.

The sample holds one count of this clone. The chain joins TRBV3-1 (or the pseudogene TRBV3-2) to TRBJ1-6; D gene uncertain. The V and J ends lost 2 bases and 0 bases respectively, with 11 bases between them. Looked up from germline, CDR1 is LGHDT and CDR2 is YNNKEL (reference sequence). The CDR3 length is 17 residues. Here the CDR3 DNA reads TGTGCCAGCAGCCAAAAGAGGCTGAGCTCCTATAATTCACCCCTCCACTTT. Encoded protein: CASSQKRLSSYNSPLHF.

The rearrangement links TRBV4-1 to TRBJ1-4; D gene uncertain. The CDR3 extends over 15 amino acids. Germline V lookup: CDR1 MGHRA, CDR2 YSYEKL. Trimming cost V 0 bases and J 3 bases, with 8 bases left between them. The CDR3 nucleotides are TGCGCCAGCAGCCAAGATAAAGCGGCTAATGAAAAACTGTTTTTT. Its translation: CASSQDKAANEKLFF.